These 11 T cell receptor beta chains came from one sample sequenced in a study of shared clonotypes between healthy human individuals. The protocol was immunoSEQ multiplex PCR, while the TCRdb copy is restricted to in-frame clones and leaves out a portion. The repertoire holds over 75,000 clones, with approximately 70% as singletons. Sequenced sample: memory CD8+ T cells sorted from blood. Sample subset: CD45RO+ cells pooled with CCR7-negative TemRA cells. Every receptor here comes from a man aged 30-40 years in good health.

There are a few counts of this clone. Other nucleotide sequences in the sample specify the same CDR3. The J gene is TRBJ2-7, the V gene TRBV6-6; tentatively, D is TRBD2 (7 bases). CDR1 and CDR2 (germline): MNHNY, SVGAGI (reference sequence). V shed 0 bases and J shed 0 bases, with 12 bases lying between them. The CDR3 is made up of 16 amino acids. CDR3 region: CASSYSGGTSSYEQYF. The CDR3 DNA sequence: TGTGCCAGCAGTTACTCCGGGGGGACAAGCTCCTACGAGCAGTACTTC.

The V call is TRBV15, the J call TRBJ2-2; 8 bases fit TRBD1. In germline, CDR1 is LNHNV, CDR2 YYDKDF (reference sequence). The trim removed 0 bases at V and 4 bases at J, leaving 4 bases unmatched. The CDR3 contains 16 residues. The CDR3 nucleotides read TGTGCCACCAGCAGAGATTCTGACAGGGGCACCGGGGAGCTGTTTTTT. Translating gives CATSRDSDRGTGELFF.

V and J are TRBV5-4 and TRBJ2-5; D unclear. Per the germline V gene, CDR1 is SGHNT and CDR2 is YYREEE (reference sequence). V lost 2 bases to trimming and J lost 2 bases, with 4 bases between them. This CDR3 contains 12 residues. CDR3 region: CASSFPQETQYF. CDR3 in DNA: TGTGCCAGCAGCTTCCCTCAAGAGACCCAGTACTTC. The variable domain in full, completed from reference TRBV5-4 and TRBJ2-5, reads ETGVTQSPTHLIKTRGQQVTLRCSSQSGHNTVSWYQQALGQGPQFIFQYYREEENGRGNFPPRFSGLQFPNYSSELNVNALELDDSALYLCASSFPQETQYFGPGTRLLVL.

V and J are TRBV27 and TRBJ2-7; no definite D call. From germline, CDR1 is MNHEY and CDR2 SMNVEV (reference sequence). V lost 3 bases and J lost 0, with 6 bases in between. This CDR3 region has 13 residues. CDR3 protein: CASSFNPSYEQYF. CDR3 coding DNA: TGTGCCAGCAGTTTCAACCCCTCCTACGAGCAGTACTTC.

J is TRBJ2-5 and V is TRBV18, with no clear D. The germline V gene has CDR1 KGHSH and CDR2 LQKENI. Trimming cost V 2 bases and J 7 bases, with 11 bases left between them. This CDR3 is 13 amino acids long. The CDR3 protein is CASSPTPVATQYF. The CDR3 DNA is TGTGCCAGCTCACCAACCCCCGTAGCGACCCAGTACTTC.

This clone was found once. This chain joins TRBV27 and TRBJ2-7, with TRBD2 matching over 8 bases. The ends lost 4 bases at V and 0 bases at J; junction bases unmatched: 5. The CDR3 loop spans 15 amino acids. Germline assignment: CDR1 MNHEY and CDR2 SMNVEV (reference sequence). CDR3 region: CASSYSGTSSYEQYF. As DNA, the CDR3 is TGTGCCAGCAGTTACTCCGGGACTAGCTCCTACGAGCAGTACTTC.

The gene calls are TRBV18 and TRBJ1-1, with a tentative D call TRBD1 (5 bases). The V and J ends lost 6 bases and 5 bases respectively, with 13 bases between them. This CDR3 has 13 residues. Germline values: CDR1 KGHSH, CDR2 LQKENI. The CDR3 DNA reads as TGTGCCAGCTCCTCCTCAGGGAGGACTGAAGCTTTCTTT. Amino acid sequence: CASSSSGRTEAFF.

The CDR3 sequence is CASSLGSRVFF. The CDR3 DNA follows: TGTGCCAGCAGCTTGGGGTCGAGGGTGTTCTTC. The rearrangement joins TRBV5-6 to TRBJ2-1, with D maybe TRBD2 (5 bases). V lost 0 bases to trimming and J lost 15 bases, with 10 bases between them. The CDR3 spans 11 residues. Germline CDR1 is SGHDT and CDR2 is YYEEEE.

This chain links TRBV13 with TRBJ2-7; the D gene is possibly TRBD2 (6 bases). The CDR3 is 17 residues long. V gave up 2 bases and J gave up 4 bases, with 21 bases separating them. In germline, CDR1 is PRHDT, CDR2 FYEKMQ (reference sequence). This CDR3 is CASSLKGHGPGGYEQYF. The CDR3 bases are TGTGCCAGCAGCTTAAAGGGTCACGGACCAGGAGGGTACGAGCAGTACTTC.

The rearrangement links TRBV10-2 to TRBJ2-7; D is unclear. Trimming took off 8 bases at V and 2 bases at J, with 10 bases between the two ends. The germline V gene has CDR1 WSHSY and CDR2 SAAADI. CDR3 length: 12 residues. As DNA, the CDR3 is TGCGCCAGCGGCGCTACGGCCTACGAGCAGTACTTC. It translates to CASGATAYEQYF.

V usage is TRBV25-1 and J usage is TRBJ1-4; maybe TRBD1 (5 bases). This CDR3 has 15 amino acids. Trimming took 3 bases from V and 6 from J, leaving 14 bases between them. From germline, CDR1 is MGHDK and CDR2 SYGVNS. CDR3 amino acids: CASSDRDSLDEKLFF. The CDR3 bases are TGTGCCAGCAGTGATAGAGACAGCCTCGATGAAAAACTGTTTTTT.